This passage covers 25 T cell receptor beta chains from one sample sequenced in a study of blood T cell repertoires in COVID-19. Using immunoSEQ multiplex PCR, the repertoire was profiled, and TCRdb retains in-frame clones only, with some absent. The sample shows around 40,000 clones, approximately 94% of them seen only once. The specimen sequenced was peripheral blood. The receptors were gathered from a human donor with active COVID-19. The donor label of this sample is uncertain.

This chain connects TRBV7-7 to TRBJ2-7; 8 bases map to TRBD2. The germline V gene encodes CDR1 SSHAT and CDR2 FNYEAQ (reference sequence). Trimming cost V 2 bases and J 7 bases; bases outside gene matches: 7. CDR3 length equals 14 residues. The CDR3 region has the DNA TGTGCCAGCAGCTTAACGCGGGGGGTAGGGGAGCAGTACTTC. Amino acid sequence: CASSLTRGVGEQYF.

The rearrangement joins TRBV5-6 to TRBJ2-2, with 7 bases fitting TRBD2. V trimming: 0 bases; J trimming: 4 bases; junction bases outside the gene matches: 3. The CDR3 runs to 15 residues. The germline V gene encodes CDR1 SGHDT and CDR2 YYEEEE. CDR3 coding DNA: TGTGCCAGCAGCTTGGTTGGGAGGGGCACCGGGGAGCTGTTTTTT. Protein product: CASSLVGRGTGELFF.

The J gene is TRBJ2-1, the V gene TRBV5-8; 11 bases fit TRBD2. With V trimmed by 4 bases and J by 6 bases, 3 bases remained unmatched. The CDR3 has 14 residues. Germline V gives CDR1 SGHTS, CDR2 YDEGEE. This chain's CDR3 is CASSQLAGGNEQFF. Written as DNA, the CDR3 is TGTGCCAGCAGCCAGCTAGCGGGAGGCAATGAGCAGTTCTTC.

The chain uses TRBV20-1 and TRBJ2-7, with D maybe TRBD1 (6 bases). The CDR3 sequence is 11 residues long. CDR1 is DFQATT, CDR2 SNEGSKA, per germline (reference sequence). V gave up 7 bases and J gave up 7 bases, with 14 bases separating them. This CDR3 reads CSGGYQGEQYF. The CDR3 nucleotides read TGCAGTGGTGGCTATCAGGGGGAGCAGTACTTC.

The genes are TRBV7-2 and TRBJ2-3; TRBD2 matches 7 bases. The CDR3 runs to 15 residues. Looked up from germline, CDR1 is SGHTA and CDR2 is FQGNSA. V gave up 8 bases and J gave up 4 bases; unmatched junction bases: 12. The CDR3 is CASAPLGGSPDTQYF. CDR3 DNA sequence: TGTGCCAGCGCCCCCTTGGGCGGGAGCCCAGATACGCAGTATTTT.

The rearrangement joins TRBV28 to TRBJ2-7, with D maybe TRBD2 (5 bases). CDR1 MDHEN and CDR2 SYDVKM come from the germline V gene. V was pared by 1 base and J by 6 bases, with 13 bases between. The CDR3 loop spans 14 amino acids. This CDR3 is CASSLSAGQSEQYF. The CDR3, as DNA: TGTGCCAGCAGTTTATCGGCGGGCCAGTCCGAGCAGTACTTC.

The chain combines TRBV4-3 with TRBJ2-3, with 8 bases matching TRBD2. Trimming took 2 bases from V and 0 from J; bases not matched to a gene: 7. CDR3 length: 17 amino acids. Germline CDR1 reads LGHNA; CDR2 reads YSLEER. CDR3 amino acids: CASSQIGTRGSTDTQYF. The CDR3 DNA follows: TGCGCCAGCAGCCAAATTGGGACTAGGGGCAGCACAGATACGCAGTATTTT.

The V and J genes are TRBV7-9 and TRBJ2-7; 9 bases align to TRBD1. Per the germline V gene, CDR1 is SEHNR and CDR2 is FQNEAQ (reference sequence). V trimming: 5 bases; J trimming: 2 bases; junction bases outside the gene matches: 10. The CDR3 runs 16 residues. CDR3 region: CASSQLGGTGTYEQYF. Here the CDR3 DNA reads TGTGCCAGCAGCCAGTTAGGCGGGACAGGGACCTACGAGCAGTACTTC.

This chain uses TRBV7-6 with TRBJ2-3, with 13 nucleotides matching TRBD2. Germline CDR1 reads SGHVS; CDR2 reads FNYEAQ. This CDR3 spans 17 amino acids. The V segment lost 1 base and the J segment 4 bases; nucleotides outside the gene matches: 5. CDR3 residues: CASSLGGLAGAPDTQYF. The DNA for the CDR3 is TGTGCCAGCAGCTTAGGAGGACTAGCGGGAGCCCCAGATACGCAGTATTTT.

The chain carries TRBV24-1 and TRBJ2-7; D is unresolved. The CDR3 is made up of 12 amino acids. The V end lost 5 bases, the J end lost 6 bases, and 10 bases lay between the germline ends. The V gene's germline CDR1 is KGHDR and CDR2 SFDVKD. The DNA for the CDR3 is TGTGCCACCAGTGGGGCCATGATCGAGCAGTACTTC. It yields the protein CATSGAMIEQYF.

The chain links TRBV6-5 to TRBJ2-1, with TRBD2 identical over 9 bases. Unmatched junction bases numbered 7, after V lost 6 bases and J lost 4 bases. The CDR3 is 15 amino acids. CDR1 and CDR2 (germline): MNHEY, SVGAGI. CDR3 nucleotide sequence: TGTGCCAGCAGCGCCCAGACTAGCGGTTACAATGAGCAGTTCTTC. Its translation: CASSAQTSGYNEQFF.

The CDR3 loop reads CASSPDTEQETQYF. As DNA, the CDR3 is TGTGCCAGCTCACCAGACACGGAACAAGAGACCCAGTACTTC. The V gene is TRBV18, the J gene TRBJ2-5; D is unclear. The V end was cut by 2 bases, the J end by 2 bases, with 9 bases between. The CDR3 has 14 residues. CDR1 and CDR2 from the germline V gene are KGHSH and LQKENI.

Here the CDR3 DNA reads TGCGCCAGCAGCTCCTACAGGGTAGCCTACTCTGGGGCCAACGTCCTGACTTTC. It translates to CASSSYRVAYSGANVLTF. The V call is TRBV5-1, the J call TRBJ2-6, with a tentative D call TRBD1 (6 bases). The germline V gene encodes CDR1 SGHRS and CDR2 YFSETQ. Deletions cut 3 bases from V and 0 bases from J, with 16 bases between. The CDR3 runs 18 residues.

CDR3 sequence: CASSLTSGGNTGELFF. The CDR3 DNA reads TGTGCCAGCAGCCTCACTAGCGGGGGAAACACCGGGGAGCTGTTTTTT. The chain joins TRBV7-6 to TRBJ2-2; the match to TRBD2 covers 11 bases. CDR3 size: 16 residues. J was trimmed by 2 bases and V by 5 bases; bases with no gene match: 4. Germline V gene sequence: CDR1 SGHVS, CDR2 FNYEAQ.

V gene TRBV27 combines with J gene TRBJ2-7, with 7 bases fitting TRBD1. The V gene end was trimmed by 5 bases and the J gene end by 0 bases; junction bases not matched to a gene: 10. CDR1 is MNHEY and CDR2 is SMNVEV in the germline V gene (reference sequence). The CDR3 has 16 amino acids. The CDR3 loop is CASSEGLGQASYEQYF. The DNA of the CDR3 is TGTGCCAGCAGTGAAGGGCTAGGACAGGCCTCCTACGAGCAGTACTTC.

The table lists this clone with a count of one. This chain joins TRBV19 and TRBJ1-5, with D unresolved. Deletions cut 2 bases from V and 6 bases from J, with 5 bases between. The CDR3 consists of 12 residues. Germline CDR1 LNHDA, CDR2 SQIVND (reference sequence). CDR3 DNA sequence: TGTGCCAGTAGTATACCATCTCAGCCCCAGCATTTT. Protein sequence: CASSIPSQPQHF.

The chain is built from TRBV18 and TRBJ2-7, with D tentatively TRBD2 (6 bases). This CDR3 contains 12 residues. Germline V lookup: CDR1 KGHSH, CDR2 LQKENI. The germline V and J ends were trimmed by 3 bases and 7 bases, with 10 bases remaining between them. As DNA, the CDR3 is TGTGCCAGCTCACCCAGACGGGAGGAGCAGTACTTC. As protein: CASSPRREEQYF.

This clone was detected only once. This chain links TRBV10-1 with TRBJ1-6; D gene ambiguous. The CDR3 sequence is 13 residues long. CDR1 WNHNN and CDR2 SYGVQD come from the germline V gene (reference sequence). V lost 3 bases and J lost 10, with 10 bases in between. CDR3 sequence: CASSDTWSSPLHF. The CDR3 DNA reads TGCGCCAGCAGTGATACCTGGAGCTCACCCCTCCACTTT.

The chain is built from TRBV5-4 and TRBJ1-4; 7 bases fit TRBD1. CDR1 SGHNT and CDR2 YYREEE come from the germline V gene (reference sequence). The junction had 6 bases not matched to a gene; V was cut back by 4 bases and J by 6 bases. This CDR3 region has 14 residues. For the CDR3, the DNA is TGTGCCAGCAGCCGAGGGGGCGCGGATGAAAAACTGTTTTTT. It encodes CASSRGGADEKLFF.

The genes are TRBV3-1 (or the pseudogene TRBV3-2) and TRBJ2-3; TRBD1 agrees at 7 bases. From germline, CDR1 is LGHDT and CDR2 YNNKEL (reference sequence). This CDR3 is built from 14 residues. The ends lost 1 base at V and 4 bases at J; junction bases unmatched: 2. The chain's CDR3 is CASSQVTGPDTQYF. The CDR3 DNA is TGTGCCAGCAGCCAAGTGACAGGGCCAGATACGCAGTATTTT.

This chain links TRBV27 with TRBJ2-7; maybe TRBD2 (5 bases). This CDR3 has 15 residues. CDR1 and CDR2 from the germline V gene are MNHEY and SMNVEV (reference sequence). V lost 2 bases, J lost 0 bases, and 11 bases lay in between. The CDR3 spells CASSLLSGISYEQYF. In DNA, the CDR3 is TGTGCCAGCAGTTTACTTTCGGGGATCTCCTACGAGCAGTACTTC.

The CDR3 DNA follows: TGCGCCAGCAGCTTGGACAGCGGGGGCCGTTGGACCGGGGAGCTGTTTTTT. This encodes CASSLDSGGRWTGELFF. The chain couples TRBV5-1 to TRBJ2-2; 8 nucleotides line up with TRBD2. Germline V gene lookup returns CDR1 SGHRS and CDR2 YFSETQ. Germline trimming cut 0 bases from V and 5 bases from J; bases unmatched to any gene: 9. CDR3 length: 17 amino acids.

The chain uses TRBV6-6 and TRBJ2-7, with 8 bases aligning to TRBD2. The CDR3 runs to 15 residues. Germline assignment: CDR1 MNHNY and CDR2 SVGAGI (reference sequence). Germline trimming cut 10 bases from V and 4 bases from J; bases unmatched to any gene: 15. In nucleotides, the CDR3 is TGTGCCACAAACCCCGGTACTAGCGGAAGATACGAGCAGTACTTC. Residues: CATNPGTSGRYEQYF.

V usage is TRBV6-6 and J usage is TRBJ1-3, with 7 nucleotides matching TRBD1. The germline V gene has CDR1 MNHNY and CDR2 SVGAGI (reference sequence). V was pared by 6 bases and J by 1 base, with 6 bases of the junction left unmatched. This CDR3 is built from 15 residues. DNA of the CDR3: TGTGCCAGCAGCCTAGACAGGGCTTCTGGAAACACCATATATTTT. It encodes CASSLDRASGNTIYF.

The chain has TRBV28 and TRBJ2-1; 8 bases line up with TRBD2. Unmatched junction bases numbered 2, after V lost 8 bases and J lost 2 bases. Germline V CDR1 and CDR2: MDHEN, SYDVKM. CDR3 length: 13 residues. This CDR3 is CASREGAYNEQFF. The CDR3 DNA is TGTGCCAGCCGGGAGGGCGCCTACAATGAGCAGTTCTTC.